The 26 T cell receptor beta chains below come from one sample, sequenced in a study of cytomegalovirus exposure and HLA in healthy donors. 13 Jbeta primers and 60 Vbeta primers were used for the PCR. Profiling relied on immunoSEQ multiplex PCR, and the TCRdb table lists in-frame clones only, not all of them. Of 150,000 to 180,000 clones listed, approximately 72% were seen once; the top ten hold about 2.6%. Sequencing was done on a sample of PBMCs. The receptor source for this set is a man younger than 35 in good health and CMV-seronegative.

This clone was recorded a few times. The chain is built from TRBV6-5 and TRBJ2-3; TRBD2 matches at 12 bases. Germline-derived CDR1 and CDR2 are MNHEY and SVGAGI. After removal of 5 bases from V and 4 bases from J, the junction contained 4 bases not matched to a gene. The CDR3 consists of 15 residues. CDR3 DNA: TGTGCCAGCAGTGCGACTAGCGGGGGAGCAGATACGCAGTATTTT. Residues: CASSATSGGADTQYF.

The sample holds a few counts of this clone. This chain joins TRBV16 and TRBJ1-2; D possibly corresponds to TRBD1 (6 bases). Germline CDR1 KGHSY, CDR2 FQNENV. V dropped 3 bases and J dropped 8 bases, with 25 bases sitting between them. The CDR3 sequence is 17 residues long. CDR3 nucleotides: TGTGCCAGCAGCCAGACCCTAGGGGGGGCGAAGGAATGGGGCTACACCTTC. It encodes CASSQTLGGAKEWGYTF.

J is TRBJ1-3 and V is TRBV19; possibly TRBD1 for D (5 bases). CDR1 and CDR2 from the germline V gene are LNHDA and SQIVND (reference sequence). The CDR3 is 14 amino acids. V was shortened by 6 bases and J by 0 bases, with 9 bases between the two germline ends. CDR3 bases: TGTGCCAGTAGCCGGGACTACTCTGGAAACACCATATATTTT. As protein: CASSRDYSGNTIYF.

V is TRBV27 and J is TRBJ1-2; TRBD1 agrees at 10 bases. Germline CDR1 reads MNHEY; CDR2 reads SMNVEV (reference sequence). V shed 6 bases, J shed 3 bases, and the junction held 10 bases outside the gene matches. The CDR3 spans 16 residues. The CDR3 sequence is CASSVRDRGDYYGYTF. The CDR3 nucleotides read TGTGCCAGCAGCGTCCGGGACAGGGGAGACTACTATGGCTACACCTTC.

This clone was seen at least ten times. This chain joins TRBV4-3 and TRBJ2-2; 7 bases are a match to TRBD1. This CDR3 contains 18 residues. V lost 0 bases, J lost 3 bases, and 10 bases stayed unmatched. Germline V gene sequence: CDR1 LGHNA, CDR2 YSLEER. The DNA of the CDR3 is TGCGCCAGCAGCCAAGAGGGAAAGAGACAGGGCTACACCGGGGAGCTGTTTTTT. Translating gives CASSQEGKRQGYTGELFF.

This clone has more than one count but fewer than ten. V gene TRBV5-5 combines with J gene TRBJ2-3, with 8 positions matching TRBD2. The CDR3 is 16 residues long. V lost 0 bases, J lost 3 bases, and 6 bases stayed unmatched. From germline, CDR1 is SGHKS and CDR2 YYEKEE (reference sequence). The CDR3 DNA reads TGTGCCAGCAGCTTGGACCCCGGGACTAGTACAGATACGCAGTATTTT. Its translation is CASSLDPGTSTDTQYF. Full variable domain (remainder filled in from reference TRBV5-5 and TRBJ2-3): DAGVTQSPTHLIKTRGQQVTLRCSPISGHKSVSWYQQVLGQGPQFIFQYYEKEERGRGNFPDRFSARQFPNYSSELNVNALLLGDSALYLCASSLDPGTSTDTQYFGPGTRLTVL.

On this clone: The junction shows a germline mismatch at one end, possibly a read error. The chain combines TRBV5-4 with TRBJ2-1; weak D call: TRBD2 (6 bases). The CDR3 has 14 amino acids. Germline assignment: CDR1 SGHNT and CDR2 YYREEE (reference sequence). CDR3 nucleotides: TGTGCCAGCAGCGCGAGGGACTCCGACAATGAGCAGTTCTTC. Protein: CASSARDSDNEQFF.

CDR3 amino acids: CSVEAQLASGGGSSFF. The CDR3 DNA sequence: TGCAGCGTTGAAGCCCAATTGGCTAGCGGGGGGGGTAGTTCGTTCTTC. This chain links TRBV29-1 with TRBJ2-1; TRBD2 aligns across 12 bases. Unmatched junction bases numbered 16, after V lost 1 base and J lost 15 bases. CDR1 is SQVTM, CDR2 ANQGSEA, per germline. The length of the CDR3 is 16 residues.

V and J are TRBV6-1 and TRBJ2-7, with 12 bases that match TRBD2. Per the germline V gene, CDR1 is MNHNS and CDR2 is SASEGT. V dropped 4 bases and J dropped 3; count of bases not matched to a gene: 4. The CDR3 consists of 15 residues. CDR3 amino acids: CASSAELAGGYEQYF. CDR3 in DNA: TGTGCCAGCAGTGCCGAACTAGCGGGGGGCTACGAGCAGTACTTC.

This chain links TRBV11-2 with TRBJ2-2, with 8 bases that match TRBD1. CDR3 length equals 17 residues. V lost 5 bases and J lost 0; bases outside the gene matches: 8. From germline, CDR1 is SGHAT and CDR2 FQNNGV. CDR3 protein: CASSPDRDRTNTGELFF. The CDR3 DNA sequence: TGTGCCAGCAGCCCGGATCGGGACAGGACGAACACCGGGGAGCTGTTTTTT.

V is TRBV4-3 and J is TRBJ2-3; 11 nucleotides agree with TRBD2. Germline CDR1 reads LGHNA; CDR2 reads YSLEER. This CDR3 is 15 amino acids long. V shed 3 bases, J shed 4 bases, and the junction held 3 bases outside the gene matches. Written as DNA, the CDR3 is TGCGCCAGCAGCCAGGGTAGCGGGGGGGCAGATACGCAGTATTTT. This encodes CASSQGSGGADTQYF.

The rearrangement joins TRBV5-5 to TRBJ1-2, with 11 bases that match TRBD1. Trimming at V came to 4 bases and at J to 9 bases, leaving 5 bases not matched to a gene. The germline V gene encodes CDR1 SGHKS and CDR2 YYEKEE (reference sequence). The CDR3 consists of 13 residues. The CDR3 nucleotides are TGTGCCAGCAGCCCGGGACAGGGGGATAGCTACACCTTC. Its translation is CASSPGQGDSYTF. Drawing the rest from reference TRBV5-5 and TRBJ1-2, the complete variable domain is DAGVTQSPTHLIKTRGQQVTLRCSPISGHKSVSWYQQVLGQGPQFIFQYYEKEERGRGNFPDRFSARQFPNYSSELNVNALLLGDSALYLCASSPGQGDSYTFGSGTRLTVV.

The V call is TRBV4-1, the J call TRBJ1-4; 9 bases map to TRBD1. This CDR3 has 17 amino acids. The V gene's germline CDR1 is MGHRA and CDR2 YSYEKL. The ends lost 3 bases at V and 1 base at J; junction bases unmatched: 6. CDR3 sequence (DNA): TGCGCCAGCAGCCATGCCGACAGGGGGTTAACTAATGAAAAACTGTTTTTT. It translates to CASSHADRGLTNEKLFF.

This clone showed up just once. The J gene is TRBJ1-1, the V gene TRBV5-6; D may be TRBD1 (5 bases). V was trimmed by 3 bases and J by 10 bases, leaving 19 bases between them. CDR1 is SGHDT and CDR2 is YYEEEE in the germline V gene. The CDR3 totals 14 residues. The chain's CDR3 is CASSSEGREVSAFF. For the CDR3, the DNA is TGTGCCAGCAGCTCCGAGGGCAGGGAGGTATCAGCTTTCTTT.

CDR3 loop: CASSLDETGSTYEQYF. The DNA of the CDR3 is TGTGCCAGCAGCTTGGATGAAACAGGGTCCACCTACGAGCAGTACTTC. The chain links TRBV5-4 to TRBJ2-7, with a weak D call TRBD1 (6 bases). The CDR3 runs 16 residues. From germline, CDR1 is SGHNT and CDR2 YYREEE (reference sequence). V dropped 0 bases and J dropped 2 bases, with 15 bases sitting between them.

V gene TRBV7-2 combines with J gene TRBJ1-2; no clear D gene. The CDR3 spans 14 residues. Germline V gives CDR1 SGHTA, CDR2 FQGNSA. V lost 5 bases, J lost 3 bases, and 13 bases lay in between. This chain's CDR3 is CASSPIQVYYGYTF. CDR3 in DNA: TGTGCCAGCAGCCCAATTCAGGTTTACTATGGCTACACCTTC.

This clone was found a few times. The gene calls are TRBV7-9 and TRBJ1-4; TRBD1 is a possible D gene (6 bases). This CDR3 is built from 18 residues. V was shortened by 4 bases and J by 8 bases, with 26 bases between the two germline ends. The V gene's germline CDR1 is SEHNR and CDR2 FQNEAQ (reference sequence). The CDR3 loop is CASSSFGSPTGRQEKLFF. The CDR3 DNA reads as TGTGCCAGCAGCTCCTTCGGGTCACCGACAGGCAGGCAAGAAAAACTGTTTTTT.

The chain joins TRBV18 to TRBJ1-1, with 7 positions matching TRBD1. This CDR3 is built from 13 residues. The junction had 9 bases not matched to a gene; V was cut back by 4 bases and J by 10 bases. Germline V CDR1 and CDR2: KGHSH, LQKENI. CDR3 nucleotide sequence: TGTGCCAGCTCACGAGGGCAGGGGGAGGCAGCTTTCTTT. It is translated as CASSRGQGEAAFF.

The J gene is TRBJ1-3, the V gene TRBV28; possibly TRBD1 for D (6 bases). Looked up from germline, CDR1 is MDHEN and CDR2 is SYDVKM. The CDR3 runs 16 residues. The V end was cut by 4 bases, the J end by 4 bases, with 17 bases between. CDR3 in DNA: TGTGCCAGCAGTTCGGTAGGGGGATCAGCAGGAAACACCATATATTTT. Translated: CASSSVGGSAGNTIYF.

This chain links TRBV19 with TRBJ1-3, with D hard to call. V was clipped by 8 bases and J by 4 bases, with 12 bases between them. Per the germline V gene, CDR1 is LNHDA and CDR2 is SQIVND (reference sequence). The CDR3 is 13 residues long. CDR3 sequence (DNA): TGTGCCAGTCTTGAGGCAGCCGGAAACACCATATATTTT. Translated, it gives CASLEAAGNTIYF.

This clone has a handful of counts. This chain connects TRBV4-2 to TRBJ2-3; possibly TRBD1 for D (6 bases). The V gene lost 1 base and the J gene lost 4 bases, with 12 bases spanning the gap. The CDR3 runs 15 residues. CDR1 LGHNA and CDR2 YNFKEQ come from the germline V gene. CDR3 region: CASSQGGQGADTQYF. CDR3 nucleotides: TGTGCCAGCAGCCAAGGGGGGCAGGGCGCAGATACGCAGTATTTT.

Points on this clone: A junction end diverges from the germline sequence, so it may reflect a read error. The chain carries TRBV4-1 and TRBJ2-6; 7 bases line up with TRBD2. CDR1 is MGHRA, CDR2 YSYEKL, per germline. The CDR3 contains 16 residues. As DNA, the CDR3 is TGCGCCAGCAGCCGCCCGGGGGGTGGCGGGGCCAACGGCCTGACTTTC. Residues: CASSRPGGGGANGLTF.

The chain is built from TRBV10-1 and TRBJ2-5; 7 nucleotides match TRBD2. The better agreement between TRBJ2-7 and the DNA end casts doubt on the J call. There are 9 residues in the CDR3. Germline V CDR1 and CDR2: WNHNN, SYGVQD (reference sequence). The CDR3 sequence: CAAGDEQYF. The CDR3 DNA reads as TGCGCCGCGGGGGACGAGCAGTACTTC.

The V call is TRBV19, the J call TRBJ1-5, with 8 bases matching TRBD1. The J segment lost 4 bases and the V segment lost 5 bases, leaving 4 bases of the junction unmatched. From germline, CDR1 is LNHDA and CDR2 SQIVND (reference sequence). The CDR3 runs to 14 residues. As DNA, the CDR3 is TGTGCCAGTAGTGGCAGGGGGCCTAATCAGCCCCAGCATTTT. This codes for CASSGRGPNQPQHF.

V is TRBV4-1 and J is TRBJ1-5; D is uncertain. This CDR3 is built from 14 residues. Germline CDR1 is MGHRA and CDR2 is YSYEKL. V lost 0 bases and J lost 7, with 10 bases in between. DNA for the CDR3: TGCGCCAGCAGCCAAGATCCAGGCTGGCAGCCCCAGCATTTT. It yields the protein CASSQDPGWQPQHF.

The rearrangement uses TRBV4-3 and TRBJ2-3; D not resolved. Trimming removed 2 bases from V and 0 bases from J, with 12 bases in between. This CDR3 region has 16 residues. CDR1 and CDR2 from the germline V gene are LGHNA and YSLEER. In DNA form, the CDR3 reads TGCGCCAGCAGCCAAAGCATCCTACTTAGCACAGATACGCAGTATTTT. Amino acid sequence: CASSQSILLSTDTQYF.